The clone carrying this T cell receptor (beta chain) has just a few counts. Its cognate antigen is unknown. Oncomine TCR Beta short-read sequencing was applied to DNA from cultured CD4+ T cells. TCRdb fed the PCR reads into MiXCR, producing one record per CDR3 protein. Of about 20,000 distinct CDR3 sequences listed, 20% to 30% are singletons. These data belong to a study of vaccination and CD4 T cells after COVID-19. Study-level information: The convalescents included six males and four females, and among them two were Hispanic while seven were Caucasian. Overlapping spike peptides of SARS-CoV-2, HCoV-NL63, HCoV-OC43 and HCoV-229E were used, and cells were stimulated with them.

V was cut by 0 bases and J by 5 bases, with 13 bases left in between. Germline CDR1 and CDR2: SNHLY and FYNNEI. The CDR3 extends over 15 amino acids. Study results and caveats: The appearance of a median about 90% of reactive clones in convalescent patients occurred only post-vaccination.

Treatment specified: roughly 10-day PBMC culture with coronavirus spike peptide pools or control peptides (ViraFEST assay). The sequence derives from a human donor with COVID-19. Sequencing used cultured CD4+ T cells from blood. The chain joins TRBV2 to TRBJ2-5; weak D call: TRBD1 (5 bases). CDR3 coding DNA: TGTGCCAGCAGTGAAGCTCGACAGTCGGTGGAGACCCAGTACTTC. Translated, it gives CASSEARQSVETQYF.